One and the same sample provided the 4 T cell receptor beta chains below, sequenced in a study of blood T cells in healthy people across ages. Through a sample-barcoded 5' primer and a J-beta primer mix, a second PCR was run for roughly 6 to 12 cycles. TCRdb re-called the 5' RACE reads with MiXCR, one entry per CDR3 protein. Of roughly 800,000 distinct CDR3 sequences in the sample, just under 25% were seen once. The same sample was also used in a study of T cells of mothers and their children.

The specimen was blood. Every receptor here comes from a boy between 5 and 17 years old in good health.

This clonotype came up a few times. The chain uses TRBV11-3 and TRBJ2-2, with D unresolved. V was cut by 4 bases and J by 1 base, with 13 bases left in between. Germline assignment: CDR1 SGHNT and CDR2 YENEEA. There are 16 residues in the CDR3. DNA of the CDR3: TGTGCCAGCAGCTCAACGTCCAGGAGGAACACCGGGGAGCTGTTTTTT. Protein: CASSSTSRRNTGELFF.

This clonotype has only a few counts. The rearrangement uses TRBV7-2 and TRBJ2-5; 9 nucleotides agree with TRBD1. Per the germline V gene, CDR1 is SGHTA and CDR2 is FQGNSA. The CDR3 runs to 16 residues. J gave up 5 bases and V 6 bases, and 13 bases lay outside the gene matches. The CDR3 DNA sequence: TGTGCCAGCAGTCTAAACAGGGGGCGCTTATACGAGACCCAGTACTTC. It encodes CASSLNRGRLYETQYF.

The sample holds a few counts of this clonotype. The CDR3 DNA sequence: TGTGCCAGCAGGAGGACAGGGGTTAATGAAAAACTGTTTTTT. Translating it yields CASRRTGVNEKLFF. The rearrangement links TRBV6-5 to TRBJ1-4; 9 bases are a match to TRBD1. The CDR3 sequence is 14 residues long. After removal of 6 bases from V and 4 bases from J, the junction contained 3 bases not matched to a gene. Looked up from germline, CDR1 is MNHEY and CDR2 is SVGAGI.

The chain combines TRBV11-3 with TRBJ2-5; D unresolved. The J call is doubtful: the DNA matches TRBJ2-7 better. From germline, CDR1 is SGHNT and CDR2 YENEEA. The CDR3 is 13 residues long. Here the CDR3 reads CASSLGENYEQYF. The CDR3, as DNA: TGTGCCAGCAGCTTAGGCGAAAACTACGAGCAGTACTTC.